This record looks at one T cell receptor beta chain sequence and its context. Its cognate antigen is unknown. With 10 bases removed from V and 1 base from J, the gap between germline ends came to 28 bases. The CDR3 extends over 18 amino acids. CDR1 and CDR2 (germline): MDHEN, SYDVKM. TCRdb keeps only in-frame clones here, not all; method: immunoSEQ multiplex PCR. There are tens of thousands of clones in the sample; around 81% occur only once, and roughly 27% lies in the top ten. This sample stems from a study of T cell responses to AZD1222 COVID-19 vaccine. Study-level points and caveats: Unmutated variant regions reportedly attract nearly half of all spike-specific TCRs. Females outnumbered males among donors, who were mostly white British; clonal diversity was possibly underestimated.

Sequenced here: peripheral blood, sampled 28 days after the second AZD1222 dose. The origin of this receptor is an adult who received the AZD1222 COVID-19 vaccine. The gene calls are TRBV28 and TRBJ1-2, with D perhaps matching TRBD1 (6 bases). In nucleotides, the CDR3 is TGTGCCACTACGGCACCTCGGGGGGGCGTGCTCCTTAACTATGGCTACACCTTC. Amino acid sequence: CATTAPRGGVLLNYGYTF.